These T cell receptor beta chains were read from a single sample in a study of response to subunit inactivated influenza vaccine. Using its own MiXCR run on the RT-PCR reads, TCRdb lists one record per CDR3 protein. The sample holds roughly 170,000 distinct CDR3 sequences, approximately 9.2% seen once. The input for sequencing was non-naive T cells sorted from PBMCs, taken on the day of vaccination. The receptors come from a man aged 50 or older who received an inactivated influenza vaccine. The CDR3 runs from the conserved cysteine through the conserved F or W. The D gene is left open where the match is weak. Some rows have no size entry. The others give once, few or many, or a class for an expanded clone.

v_call	j_call	clone_size	d_call	cdr3_length	cdr3_nt	cdr3_aa
TRBV3-1	TRBJ1-2	.	TRBD1	16	TGTGCCAGCAGCCAAGGTCAGGGGGCGAGATTCTATGGCTACACCTTC	CASSQGQGARFYGYTF
TRBV20-1	TRBJ2-4	many	.	10	TGCAGTGCTAGAGAGGGGATTCAGTACTTC	CSAREGIQYF
TRBV7-2	TRBJ2-5	many	TRBD2	16	TGTGCCAGCAGCTCTGGGACTAGCGGGGGATATGAGACCCAGTACTTC	CASSSGTSGGYETQYF
TRBV6-5	TRBJ2-4	few	.	14	TGTGCCAGCAGTTCACCGGCTCTCTTAGGCATTCAGTACTTC	CASSSPALLGIQYF
TRBV20-1	TRBJ1-1	.	.	12	TGCAGTGCCCCCGCACCGAACACTGAAGCTTTCTTT	CSAPAPNTEAFF
TRBV5-1	TRBJ2-7	many	TRBD1	14	TGCGCCAGCAGCTTGGGACAGGGTGCCTACGAGCAGTACTTC	CASSLGQGAYEQYF
TRBV5-1	TRBJ2-3	.	.	14	TGCGCCAGCAGCACGACTAGTGACACAGATACGCAGTATTTT	CASSTTSDTDTQYF
TRBV15	TRBJ2-7	many	.	13	TGTGCCACCAGCCCACAACCGGGTAACGAGCAGTACTTC	CATSPQPGNEQYF
TRBV4-2	TRBJ1-2	many	.	15	TGTGCCAGCAGCCCAGGGGCAGCGCTGGACTATGGCTACACCTTC	CASSPGAALDYGYTF
TRBV4-2	TRBJ1-6	.	.	16	TGTGCCAGCAGCCAAGTTGGGGGCAGGATGGATTCACCCCTCCACTTT	CASSQVGGRMDSPLHF
TRBV27	TRBJ2-1	few	TRBD1	14	TGTGCCAGCAGGATGGGACAGGGCTACAATGAGCAGTTCTTC	CASRMGQGYNEQFF